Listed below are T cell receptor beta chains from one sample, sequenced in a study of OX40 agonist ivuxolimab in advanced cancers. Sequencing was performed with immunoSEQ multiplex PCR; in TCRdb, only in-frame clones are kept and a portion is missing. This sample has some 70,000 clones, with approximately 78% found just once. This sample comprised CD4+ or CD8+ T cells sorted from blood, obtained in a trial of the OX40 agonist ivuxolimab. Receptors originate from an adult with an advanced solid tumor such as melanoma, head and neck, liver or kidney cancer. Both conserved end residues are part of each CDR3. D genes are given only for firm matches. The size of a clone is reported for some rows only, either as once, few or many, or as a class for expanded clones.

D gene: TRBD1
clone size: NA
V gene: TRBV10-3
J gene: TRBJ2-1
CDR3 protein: CAIRGTGGSYNEQFF
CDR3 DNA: TGTGCCATCAGAGGGACAGGGGGCTCTTACAATGAGCAGTTCTTC

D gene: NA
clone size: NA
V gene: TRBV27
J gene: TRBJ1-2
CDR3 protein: CASSPRGRLYGYTF
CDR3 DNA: TGTGCCAGCAGTCCAAGGGGACGGTTATATGGCTACACCTTC

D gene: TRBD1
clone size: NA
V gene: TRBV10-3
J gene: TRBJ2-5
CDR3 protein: CAISPGQGFETQYF
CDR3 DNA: TGTGCCATCAGTCCGGGACAGGGATTCGAGACCCAGTACTTC

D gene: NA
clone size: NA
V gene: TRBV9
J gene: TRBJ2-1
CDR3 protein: CASSVTGDWNEQFF
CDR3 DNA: TGTGCCAGCAGCGTTACGGGGGATTGGAATGAGCAGTTCTTC

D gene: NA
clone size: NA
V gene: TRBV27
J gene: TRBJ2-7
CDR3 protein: CASSLRQGPYEQYF
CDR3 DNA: TGTGCCAGCAGTTTAAGGCAGGGGCCCTACGAGCAGTACTTC

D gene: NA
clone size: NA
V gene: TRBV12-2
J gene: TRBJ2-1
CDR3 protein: CASRLAPGEGAYNEQFF
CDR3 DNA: TGTGCAAGTCGCTTAGCCCCTGGAGAGGGGGCCTACAATGAGCAGTTCTTC

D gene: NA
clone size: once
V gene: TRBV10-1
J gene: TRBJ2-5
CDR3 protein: CASSVHRNGETQYF
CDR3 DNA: TGCGCCAGCAGTGTACACAGGAACGGGGAGACCCAGTACTTC

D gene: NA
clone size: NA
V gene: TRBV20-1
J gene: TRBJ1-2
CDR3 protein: CSASSPGGYTF
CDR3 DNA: TGCAGTGCTTCGTCCCCGGGCGGCTACACCTTC

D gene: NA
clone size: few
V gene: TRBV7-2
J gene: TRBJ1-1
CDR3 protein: CASSSYYSEAFF
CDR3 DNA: TGTGCCAGCAGCTCCTACTATAGTGAAGCTTTCTTT

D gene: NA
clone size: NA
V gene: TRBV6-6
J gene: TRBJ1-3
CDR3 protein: CASRRQETSGNTIYF
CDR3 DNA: TGTGCCAGCAGAAGACAGGAAACCTCTGGAAACACCATATATTTT

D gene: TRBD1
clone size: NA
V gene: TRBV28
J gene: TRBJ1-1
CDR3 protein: CASSLSGTGLFEAFF
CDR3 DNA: TGTGCCAGCAGTTTATCCGGGACAGGGCTATTTGAAGCTTTCTTT

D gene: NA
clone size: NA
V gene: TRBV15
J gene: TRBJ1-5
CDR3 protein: CATSNGNQPQHF
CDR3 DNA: TGTGCCACCAGCAACGGGAATCAGCCCCAGCATTTT

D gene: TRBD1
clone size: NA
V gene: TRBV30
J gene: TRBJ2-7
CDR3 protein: CAWSVQTGEWEQYF
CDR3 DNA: TGTGCCTGGAGTGTACAGACAGGGGAATGGGAGCAGTACTTC

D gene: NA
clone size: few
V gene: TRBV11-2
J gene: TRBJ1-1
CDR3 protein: CASSSIFQFVEGHTEAFF
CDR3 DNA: TGTGCCAGCAGCTCCATATTCCAATTCGTGGAGGGCCACACTGAAGCTTTCTTT

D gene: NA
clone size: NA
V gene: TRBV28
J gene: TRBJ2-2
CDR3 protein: CASSFLLGADTGELFF
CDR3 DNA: TGTGCCAGCAGTTTTTTGTTGGGGGCGGACACCGGGGAGCTGTTTTTT

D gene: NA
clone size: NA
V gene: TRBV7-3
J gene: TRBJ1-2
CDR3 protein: CASSLTGGLTSANYGYTF
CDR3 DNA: TGTGCCAGCAGCTTAACAGGGGGACTGACCTCAGCTAACTATGGCTACACCTTC

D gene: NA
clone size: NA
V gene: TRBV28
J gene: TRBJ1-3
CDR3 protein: CASVGGNTIYF
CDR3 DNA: TGTGCCAGCGTGGGGGGAAACACCATATATTTT

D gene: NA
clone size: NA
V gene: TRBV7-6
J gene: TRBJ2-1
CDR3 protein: CASSSSGTGYNEQFF
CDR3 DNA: TGTGCCAGCAGCTCGTCTGGGACTGGCTACAATGAGCAGTTCTTC

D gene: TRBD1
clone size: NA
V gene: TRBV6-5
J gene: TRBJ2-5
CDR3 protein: CASRTGGTGRETQYF
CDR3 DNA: TGTGCCAGCAGGACCGGGGGGACAGGGAGGGAGACCCAGTACTTC

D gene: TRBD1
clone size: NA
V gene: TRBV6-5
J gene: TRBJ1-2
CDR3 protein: CASRVQGADGYTF
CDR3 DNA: TGTGCCAGCAGAGTACAGGGGGCAGATGGCTACACCTTC

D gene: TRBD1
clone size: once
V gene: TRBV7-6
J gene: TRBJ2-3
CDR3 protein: CASSPRTGGPDTQYF
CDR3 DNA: TGTGCCAGCAGCCCAAGGACAGGGGGGCCAGATACGCAGTATTTT

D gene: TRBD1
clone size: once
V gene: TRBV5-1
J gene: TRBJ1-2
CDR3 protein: CASSLSAGGAYGYTF
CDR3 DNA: TGCGCCAGCAGCTTGTCGGCAGGGGGGGCCTATGGCTACACCTTC

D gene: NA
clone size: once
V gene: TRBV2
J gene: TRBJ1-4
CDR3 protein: CASISGNYFSLREKLFF
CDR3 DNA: TGTGCCAGCATCTCCGGGAACTATTTTTCCTTACGTGAAAAACTGTTTTTT

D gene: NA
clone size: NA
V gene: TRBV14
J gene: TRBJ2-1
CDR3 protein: CASSLHSEQFF
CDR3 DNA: TGTGCCAGCAGCCTTCATAGCGAGCAGTTCTTC

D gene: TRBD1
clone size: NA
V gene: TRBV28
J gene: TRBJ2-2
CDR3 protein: CASSDRAPGELFF
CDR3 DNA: TGTGCCAGCAGCGACAGGGCACCGGGGGAGCTGTTTTTT

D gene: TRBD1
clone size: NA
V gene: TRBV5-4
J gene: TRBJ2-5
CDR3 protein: CASSMGQGRQETQYF
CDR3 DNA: TGTGCCAGCAGCATGGGACAGGGGCGGCAAGAGACCCAGTACTTC

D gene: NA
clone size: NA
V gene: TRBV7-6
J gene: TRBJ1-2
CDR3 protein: CASSLFAGDGYTF
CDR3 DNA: TGTGCCAGCAGCTTGTTTGCAGGGGACGGCTACACCTTC

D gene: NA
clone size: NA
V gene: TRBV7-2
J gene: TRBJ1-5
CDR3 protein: CASSLVGRSSNQPQHF
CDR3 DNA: TGTGCCAGCAGCTTAGTGGGCCGGTCTAGCAATCAGCCCCAGCATTTT

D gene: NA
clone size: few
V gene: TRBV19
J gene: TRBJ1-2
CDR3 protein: CASSIVGGGGYTF
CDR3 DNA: TGTGCCAGTAGTATAGTTGGGGGCGGTGGCTACACCTTC

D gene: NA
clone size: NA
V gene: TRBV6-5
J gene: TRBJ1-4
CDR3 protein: CASSPYFERNEKLFF
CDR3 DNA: TGTGCCAGCAGTCCTTACTTCGAACGGAATGAAAAACTGTTTTTT

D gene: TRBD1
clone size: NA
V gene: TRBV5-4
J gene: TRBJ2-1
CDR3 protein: CASSRDSSSYNEQFF
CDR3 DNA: TGTGCCAGCAGCCGGGACAGTAGCTCCTACAATGAGCAGTTCTTC

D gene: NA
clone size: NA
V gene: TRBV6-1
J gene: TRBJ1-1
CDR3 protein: CASSVGMNTEAFF
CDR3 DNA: TGTGCCAGCAGTGTAGGTATGAACACTGAAGCTTTCTTT

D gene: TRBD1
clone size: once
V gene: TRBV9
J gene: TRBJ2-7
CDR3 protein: CASSPQGDGTYEQYF
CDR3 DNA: TGTGCCAGCAGCCCTCAGGGGGACGGAACCTACGAGCAGTACTTC

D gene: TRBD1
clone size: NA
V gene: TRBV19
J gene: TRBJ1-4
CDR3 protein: CASSRQGQREKLFF
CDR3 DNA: TGTGCCAGTAGCCGACAGGGTCAGCGTGAAAAACTGTTTTTT

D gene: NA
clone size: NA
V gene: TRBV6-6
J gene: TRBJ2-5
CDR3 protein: CASSYQETQYF
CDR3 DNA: TGTGCCAGCAGTTACCAAGAGACCCAGTACTTC

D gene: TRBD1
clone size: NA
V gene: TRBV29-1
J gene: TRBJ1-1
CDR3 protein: CSVQIQGAPEAFF
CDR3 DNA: TGCAGCGTGCAGATACAGGGGGCACCTGAAGCTTTCTTT

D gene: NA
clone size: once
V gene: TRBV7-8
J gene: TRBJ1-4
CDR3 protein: CASSPGTVQNEKLFF
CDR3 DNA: TGTGCCAGCAGCCCGGGGACCGTTCAAAATGAAAAACTGTTTTTT

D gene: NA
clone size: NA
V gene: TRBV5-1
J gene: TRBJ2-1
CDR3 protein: CASMLQGGPYNEQFF
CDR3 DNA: TGCGCCAGCATGCTCCAGGGGGGTCCCTACAATGAGCAGTTCTTC

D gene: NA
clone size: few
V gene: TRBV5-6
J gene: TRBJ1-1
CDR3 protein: CASSLGVIEAFF
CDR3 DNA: TGTGCCAGCAGCCTTGGGGTCATAGAAGCTTTCTTT

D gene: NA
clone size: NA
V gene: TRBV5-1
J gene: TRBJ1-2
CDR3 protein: CASSPLWGLRGYTF
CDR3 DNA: TGCGCCAGCAGCCCTTTGTGGGGGCTGAGAGGCTACACCTTC

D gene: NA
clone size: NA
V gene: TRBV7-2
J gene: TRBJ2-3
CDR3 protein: CASSFSLADTQYF
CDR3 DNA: TGTGCCAGCAGCTTCTCTTTGGCAGATACGCAGTATTTT